This entry lists 18 T cell receptor beta chains sequenced from one sample in a study of monozygotic twins with inflammatory bowel disease. Following a re-call of the 5' RACE reads, TCRdb has one entry per CDR3 protein and lacks DNA. The sample totals 110,000 or so distinct CDR3 sequences. Material for sequencing was blood. Receptors were obtained from a human donor with ulcerative colitis or Crohn's disease, or a healthy co-twin of an affected twin (not recorded which).

The chain combines TRBV18 with TRBJ2-2; TCRdb names TRBD1, which stays unverified in the absence of DNA. CDR3 length: 14 residues. Germline CDR1 is KGHSH and CDR2 is LQKENI. This chain's CDR3 is CASSSDKNTGELFF.

The CDR3 loop reads CATSSQLSRYQETQYF. V and J are TRBV15 and TRBJ2-5; TCRdb indicates TRBD1, and absent DNA this call remains unverified. This CDR3 comprises 16 residues. Per germline, CDR1 LNHNV and CDR2 YYDKDF (reference sequence).

V usage is TRBV27 and J usage is TRBJ2-1; lacking DNA, the TRBD1 call made by TCRdb goes unchecked. This CDR3 contains 13 residues. Germline V gene data show CDR1 as MNHEY and CDR2 as SMNVEV (reference sequence). This CDR3 is CASSFTDRDEQFF.

The chain couples TRBV12-3 or TRBV12-4 to TRBJ2-3; with no DNA, the TCRdb D assignment of TRBD2 cannot be verified. The CDR3 is 14 residues long. CDR3 sequence: CASSPPSGTDTQYF.

The chain links TRBV11-3 to TRBJ2-1; TCRdb outputs TRBD2, but without DNA this stays unchecked. CDR3 length: 13 residues. Germline V CDR1 and CDR2: SGHNT, YENEEA. CDR3 residues: CASSTRLANEQFF.

V usage is TRBV4-1 and J usage is TRBJ2-3; TCRdb picks TRBD1, but there is no DNA to check that call. This CDR3 is built from 20 residues. Germline-derived CDR1 and CDR2 are MGHRA and YSYEKL. The CDR3 spells CASSQFPGLAYRTSTDTQYF.

V usage is TRBV20-1 and J usage is TRBJ1-3; the TCRdb call, TRBD1, lacks DNA for checking. The CDR3 is 13 amino acids. CDR1 is DFQATT and CDR2 is SNEGSKA in the germline V gene (reference sequence). CDR3 sequence reads: CSADRGRGNTIYF.

The chain recombines TRBV19 with TRBJ1-6; without DNA, the TCRdb call of TRBD1 cannot be checked. Germline V lookup: CDR1 LNHDA, CDR2 SQIVND (reference sequence). The CDR3 is 16 residues long. CDR3 amino acids: CVSTPYPGMGDSPLHF.

V usage is TRBV25-1 and J usage is TRBJ2-7; TCRdb calls TRBD1, which cannot be checked without DNA. The CDR3 consists of 12 residues. Germline CDR1 and CDR2: MGHDK and SYGVNS. CDR3 amino acids: CASSDRAYEQYF.

V is TRBV6-2 or TRBV6-3 and J is TRBJ2-5; with no DNA, the TCRdb D assignment of TRBD1 cannot be verified. The CDR3 runs to 16 residues. Germline V gives CDR1 MNHEY, CDR2 SVGEGT. Here the CDR3 reads CASSRFWDRGAETQYF.

This sequence joins TRBV12-3 or TRBV12-4 and TRBJ2-1; the D call of TRBD2 rests on TCRdb alone, since no DNA is present to check it. The CDR3 spans 17 residues. CDR3 amino acids: CASSSWTSGGGYNEQFF.

J is TRBJ2-6 and V is TRBV15; TCRdb returns TRBD1, unconfirmable since there is no DNA. The germline V gene encodes CDR1 LNHNV and CDR2 YYDKDF (reference sequence). This CDR3 comprises 17 residues. The CDR3 sequence: CATSGDRGLSGANVLTF. Together with reference TRBV15 and TRBJ2-6, the CDR3 gives the full variable domain: DAMVIQNPRYQVTQFGKPVTLSCSQTLNHNVMYWYQQKSSQAPKLLFHYYDKDFNNEADTPDNFQSRRPNTSFCFLDIRSPGLGDTAMYLCATSGDRGLSGANVLTFGAGSRLTVL.

The rearrangement uses TRBV12-3 or TRBV12-4 and TRBJ2-2; with no DNA, the TCRdb D assignment of TRBD2 cannot be verified. This CDR3 has 14 residues. The CDR3: CASRTSGFTGELFF.

The genes are TRBV11-1 and TRBJ2-7; as DNA is missing, the TRBD1 call by TCRdb cannot be tested. CDR3 length equals 15 residues. CDR1 SGHAT and CDR2 FQDESV come from the germline V gene (reference sequence). CDR3 sequence: CASSIGGQGFYEQYF.

The V call is TRBV24-1, the J call TRBJ1-1. Germline values: CDR1 KGHDR, CDR2 SFDVKD. The CDR3 runs 12 residues. This chain's CDR3 is CATSSAGTEAFF.

V and J are TRBV7-2 and TRBJ1-1; TCRdb's D call of TRBD1 is untestable without DNA. CDR1 is SGHTA and CDR2 is FQGNSA in the germline V gene. This CDR3 spans 13 amino acids. The CDR3 is CASSFGTGDEAFF.

The chain uses TRBV4-1 and TRBJ2-1; TCRdb outputs TRBD2, but without DNA this stays unchecked. The germline V gene has CDR1 MGHRA and CDR2 YSYEKL. The CDR3 is 15 amino acids. CDR3 sequence reads: CASSYGLAGYNEQFF.

The V and J genes are TRBV7-2 and TRBJ2-3; TCRdb returns TRBD2, unconfirmable since there is no DNA. The CDR3 contains 14 residues. The germline V gene has CDR1 SGHTA and CDR2 FQGNSA. The CDR3 loop reads CASSLLAVTDTQYF. The full variable domain, with the rest looked up from reference TRBV7-2 and TRBJ2-3, is GAGVSQSPSNKVTEKGKDVELRCDPISGHTALYWYRQSLGQGLEFLIYFQGNSAPDKSGLPSDRFSAERTGGSVSTLTIQRTQQEDSAVYLCASSLLAVTDTQYFGPGTRLTVL.